Listed below are T cell receptor beta chains from one sample, sequenced in a study of beta chain features in type 1 diabetes. Profiled with immunoSEQ multiplex PCR; TCRdb holds only in-frame clones, not every one. The table has more than 300,000 clones, roughly 12% seen once; the top ten hold 0.017%. The sequencing sample was made of naive CD4+ T cells from blood. These TCRs come from a man aged 18-30 years in good health. The CDR3 runs from the conserved cysteine through the conserved F or W. D genes are given only for firm matches. Size is stated for part of the rows, as once, few or many counts, or as a class when the clone is expanded.

abundance: few
d_gene: TRBD2
v_gene: TRBV7-2
j_gene: TRBJ2-1
CDR3nt: TGTGCCAGCAGCTTAGTAACGGGGGGGCGGTGGAATGAGCAGTTCTTC
CDR3aa: CASSLVTGGRWNEQFF

abundance: -
d_gene: -
v_gene: TRBV5-1
j_gene: TRBJ1-2
CDR3nt: TGCGCCAGCAGAGAAGGGAGTGATGCGGATGGCTACACCTTC
CDR3aa: CASREGSDADGYTF

abundance: -
d_gene: -
v_gene: TRBV6-5
j_gene: TRBJ1-2
CDR3nt: TGTGCCAGCAGGATGACAGGTTTAGCTAACTATGGCTACACCTTC
CDR3aa: CASRMTGLANYGYTF

abundance: -
d_gene: -
v_gene: TRBV7-9
j_gene: TRBJ1-6
CDR3nt: TGTGCCAGCAGCCCCGAGGGAGATTCACCCCTCCACTTT
CDR3aa: CASSPEGDSPLHF

abundance: few
d_gene: -
v_gene: TRBV9
j_gene: TRBJ2-7
CDR3nt: TGTGCCAGCAGCGTAGGTCCAGGTTCGGTCCACGAGCAGTACTTC
CDR3aa: CASSVGPGSVHEQYF

abundance: -
d_gene: -
v_gene: TRBV4-1
j_gene: TRBJ2-1
CDR3nt: TGCGCCAGCAGCCAAGTTATTGGCGCGGAGATGGGCAATGAGCAGTTCTTC
CDR3aa: CASSQVIGAEMGNEQFF

abundance: few
d_gene: -
v_gene: TRBV30
j_gene: TRBJ1-2
CDR3nt: TGTGCCTGGGCAACAAGCGGGGTAGGCGGCTACACCTTC
CDR3aa: CAWATSGVGGYTF

abundance: few
d_gene: -
v_gene: TRBV14
j_gene: TRBJ2-1
CDR3nt: TGTGCCAGCAGCTCCCAGATTAAGAATGAGCAGTTCTTC
CDR3aa: CASSSQIKNEQFF

abundance: -
d_gene: -
v_gene: TRBV5-6
j_gene: TRBJ2-5
CDR3nt: TGTGCCAGCAGCCCTATGCAGGGGCACCTCGAAGAGACCCAGTACTTC
CDR3aa: CASSPMQGHLEETQYF

abundance: -
d_gene: -
v_gene: TRBV7-8
j_gene: TRBJ2-1
CDR3nt: TGTGCCAGCAGCGCCGGGGGTAATGAGCAGTTCTTC
CDR3aa: CASSAGGNEQFF

abundance: -
d_gene: -
v_gene: TRBV11-2
j_gene: TRBJ1-2
CDR3nt: TGTGCCAGCACCCCAATCCGGGACATACGGAGTGGCTACACCTTC
CDR3aa: CASTPIRDIRSGYTF

abundance: few
d_gene: -
v_gene: TRBV6-5
j_gene: TRBJ2-1
CDR3nt: TGTGCCAGCAGCCGGACACCGTCAGAGCAGTTCTTC
CDR3aa: CASSRTPSEQFF

abundance: -
d_gene: TRBD1
v_gene: TRBV7-9
j_gene: TRBJ2-2
CDR3nt: TGTGCCAGCAGCTTCCCGACAGGGGGCCACGGGGAGCTGTTTTTT
CDR3aa: CASSFPTGGHGELFF

abundance: few
d_gene: -
v_gene: TRBV28
j_gene: TRBJ2-3
CDR3nt: TGTGCCAGCAGTTTAGCAGGAAAATTTAAGATTGAAGATACGCAGTATTTT
CDR3aa: CASSLAGKFKIEDTQYF

abundance: -
d_gene: TRBD1
v_gene: TRBV28
j_gene: TRBJ2-3
CDR3nt: TGTGCCAGCAGTGGTGCAGGGGGCTTGGGTGGAATTAGAGATACGCAGTATTTT
CDR3aa: CASSGAGGLGGIRDTQYF

abundance: -
d_gene: -
v_gene: TRBV15
j_gene: TRBJ1-1
CDR3nt: TGTGCCACCAGCAGAGAGAGGGAAACTGAAGCTTTCTTT
CDR3aa: CATSRERETEAFF

abundance: few
d_gene: TRBD1
v_gene: TRBV5-5
j_gene: TRBJ1-2
CDR3nt: TGTGCCAGCAGCGATAGGACAGGGGGCTATGGCTACACCTTC
CDR3aa: CASSDRTGGYGYTF

abundance: -
d_gene: -
v_gene: TRBV28
j_gene: TRBJ2-4
CDR3nt: TGTGCCAGCAGTTCCTCCCTAGGTTCACAGTACTTC
CDR3aa: CASSSSLGSQYF

abundance: -
d_gene: TRBD2
v_gene: TRBV30
j_gene: TRBJ2-1
CDR3nt: TGTGCCTGGGAAGAAGGGACTAGCGTATACAATGAGCAGTTCTTC
CDR3aa: CAWEEGTSVYNEQFF

abundance: few
d_gene: -
v_gene: TRBV7-3
j_gene: TRBJ2-2
CDR3nt: TGTGCCAGCAGCCCCCATCAGGGGTGGTTCGGGGAGCTGTTTTTT
CDR3aa: CASSPHQGWFGELFF

abundance: -
d_gene: TRBD1
v_gene: TRBV7-9
j_gene: TRBJ1-1
CDR3nt: TGTGCCAGCAGTTTACAGGGGGCGCGGGACACTGAAGCTTTCTTT
CDR3aa: CASSLQGARDTEAFF

abundance: -
d_gene: TRBD1
v_gene: TRBV7-9
j_gene: TRBJ2-7
CDR3nt: TGTGCCAGCAGCAGGGACAGGGGGTATCGCGAGCAGTACTTC
CDR3aa: CASSRDRGYREQYF

abundance: few
d_gene: TRBD1
v_gene: TRBV9
j_gene: TRBJ1-5
CDR3nt: TGTGCCAGCAGCTTTGGACAGGGGGCCCGGCGTCAGCCCCAGCATTTT
CDR3aa: CASSFGQGARRQPQHF

abundance: -
d_gene: -
v_gene: TRBV7-6
j_gene: TRBJ1-3
CDR3nt: TGTGCCAGCAGCCCTAGGATGTTAAGCTCTGGAAACACCATATATTTT
CDR3aa: CASSPRMLSSGNTIYF

abundance: few
d_gene: -
v_gene: TRBV30
j_gene: TRBJ1-4
CDR3nt: TGTGCCACACGGACGACAGGATTTAATGAAAAACTGTTTTTT
CDR3aa: CATRTTGFNEKLFF